This entry concerns a single T cell receptor beta chain. Antigen: not known. The sample comes from a study of T cell clonotyping in hematopoietic cell transplantation. TCRdb's table, derived via immunoSEQ multiplex PCR, lists solely in-frame clones and lacks some. The sample holds 25,000 to 30,000 clones, roughly 92% seen once. Study conclusions and caveats: Few recipient clonotypes overlapped donors; over 97% were de novo at given depth. Recipient TCR diversity dropped after transplant; expanded clonotypes rose from day 30 to 180. Without cell sorting, CD4 versus CD8 contributions remain unresolved. Higher Inverse Simpson Index values in graft donor and pretransplant recipient predicted broader posttransplant TCR diversity.

Germline V lookup: CDR1 LNHDA, CDR2 SQIVND (reference sequence). CDR3 length: 16 amino acids. Trimming removed 2 bases from V and 5 bases from J, with 19 bases in between. The rearrangement links TRBV19 to TRBJ2-7; D is undetermined. Sequenced material: PBMCs, taken 100 days after allogeneic stem cell transplant. The sequence was obtained from a female patient in her fifties or sixties who had an allogeneic stem cell transplant from a related donor, so the T cells may come from the graft donor. Some clones in this sample may be carry-over from other donors' samples. The CDR3 DNA reads as TGTGCCAGTAGTATACCCCCGGGTCCGGATGCGCACGAGCAGTACTTC. Translating gives CASSIPPGPDAHEQYF.